The rows below give T cell receptor beta chains drawn from one sample of a study of human T cells and chemical hapten exposure. TCRdb processed the RACE reads anew with MiXCR; each CDR3 protein has one entry. In the table there are 370,000 or so distinct CDR3 sequences, more than 4.5% of which are singletons. Sequenced material: whole blood, taken in connection with sensitization to the hapten diphenylcyclopropenone (DPC). The receptors shown here come from a woman in her fifties or sixties with alopecia areata. Some clones in this sample may be carry-over from other donors' samples. The CDR3 runs from the conserved cysteine through the conserved F or W. The D gene is left open where the match is weak. For some rows the clone size is stated as once, few or many, or as a class when expanded; others skip it.

size: few; V: TRBV6-1; D: TRBD1; J: TRBJ1-2; CDR3: CASSTEGGQVYGYTF; DNA: TGTGCCAGCAGTACCGAAGGGGGCCAGGTCTATGGCTACACCTTC
size: many; V: TRBV20-1; D: NA; J: TRBJ2-4; CDR3: CSAREVRTRNIQYF; DNA: TGCAGTGCTAGAGAGGTGCGAACTCGAAACATTCAGTACTTC
size: many; V: TRBV3-1; D: NA; J: TRBJ2-1; CDR3: CASSQDHRNGEQFF; DNA: TGTGCCAGCAGCCAAGATCACCGCAACGGTGAGCAGTTCTTC
size: many; V: TRBV3-1; D: NA; J: TRBJ1-1; CDR3: CASSQGTANTEAFF; DNA: TGTGCCAGCAGCCAAGGGACGGCTAACACTGAAGCTTTCTTT
size: few; V: TRBV20-1; D: NA; J: TRBJ1-1; CDR3: CSAPRSTEAFF; DNA: TGCAGTGCTCCGAGGAGCACTGAAGCTTTCTTT
size: NA; V: TRBV13; D: NA; J: TRBJ2-3; CDR3: CASSPLGATGSTDTQYF; DNA: TGTGCCAGCAGTCCCCTGGGTGCAACAGGGAGCACAGATACGCAGTATTTT
size: few; V: TRBV27; D: NA; J: TRBJ2-3; CDR3: CASSSRPGGSTDTQYF; DNA: TGTGCCAGCAGTTCCCGTCCCGGGGGTAGCACAGATACGCAGTATTTT
size: many; V: TRBV24-1; D: NA; J: TRBJ1-4; CDR3: CATAGIGEKLFF; DNA: TGTGCCACCGCCGGGATAGGTGAAAAACTGTTTTTT
size: many; V: TRBV5-1; D: NA; J: TRBJ2-1; CDR3: CASSSEGGWEQFF; DNA: TGCGCCAGCAGCTCGGAAGGGGGTTGGGAGCAGTTCTTC
size: few; V: TRBV20-1; D: TRBD2; J: TRBJ2-5; CDR3: CSALPSGLEETQYF; DNA: TGCAGTGCCCTACCCTCGGGACTAGAAGAGACCCAGTACTTC
size: NA; V: TRBV24-1; D: NA; J: TRBJ2-1; CDR3: CATSESLAPEQFF; DNA: TGTGCCACCAGTGAGTCCCTAGCACCTGAGCAGTTCTTC
size: many; V: TRBV18; D: TRBD2; J: TRBJ2-5; CDR3: CASSPLAGDQKETQYF; DNA: TGTGCCAGCTCACCACTAGCGGGGGACCAAAAAGAGACCCAGTACTTC
size: many; V: TRBV12-3/TRBV12-4; D: TRBD2; J: TRBJ2-3; CDR3: CASGLAASTDTQYF; DNA: TGTGCCAGCGGTCTAGCGGCTAGCACAGATACGCAGTATTTT
size: many; V: TRBV20-1; D: NA; J: TRBJ1-5; CDR3: CSARDGNQPQHF; DNA: TGCAGTGCTAGAGATGGGAATCAGCCCCAGCATTTT
size: NA; V: TRBV12-3/TRBV12-4; D: TRBD1; J: TRBJ1-5; CDR3: CASSFQGAPDQPQHF; DNA: TGTGCCAGCAGTTTCCAGGGGGCGCCTGATCAGCCCCAGCATTTT
size: few; V: TRBV6-5; D: NA; J: TRBJ2-3; CDR3: CASSYSGSDTQYF; DNA: TGTGCCAGCAGTTACTCGGGGTCAGATACGCAGTATTTT
size: few; V: TRBV20-1; D: TRBD2; J: TRBJ2-3; CDR3: CSARDLTSGGADTQYF; DNA: TGCAGTGCTAGAGATCTGACTAGCGGGGGGGCAGATACGCAGTATTTT
size: many; V: TRBV12-3/TRBV12-4; D: NA; J: TRBJ1-5; CDR3: CASSPAGGLPQHF; DNA: TGTGCCAGCAGTCCTGCGGGTGGGCTGCCCCAGCATTTT
size: NA; V: TRBV20-1; D: NA; J: TRBJ2-1; CDR3: CSASGQGLDEQFF; DNA: TGCAGTGCTAGCGGGCAGGGACTCGATGAGCAGTTCTTC
size: few; V: TRBV6-5; D: TRBD1; J: TRBJ1-3; CDR3: CASSYGPGGSGNTIYF; DNA: TGTGCCAGCAGTTACGGTCCAGGGGGGTCTGGAAACACCATATATTTT
size: many; V: TRBV28; D: NA; J: TRBJ1-4; CDR3: CASTWLGPNEKLFF; DNA: TGTGCCAGCACCTGGTTGGGGCCTAATGAAAAACTGTTTTTT
size: few; V: TRBV5-1; D: TRBD2; J: TRBJ2-1; CDR3: CASSLALAVHNEQFF; DNA: TGCGCCAGCAGCTTGGCCCTAGCGGTACACAATGAGCAGTTCTTC
size: many; V: TRBV4-1; D: NA; J: TRBJ2-7; CDR3: CASSQDGGPSYEQYF; DNA: TGCGCCAGCAGCCAAGACGGAGGGCCCTCCTACGAGCAGTACTTC
size: many; V: TRBV5-1; D: NA; J: TRBJ2-5; CDR3: CASSPGGSQETQYF; DNA: TGTGCCAGCAGCCCGGGGGGCAGCCAAGAGACCCAGTACTTC
size: NA; V: TRBV7-2; D: TRBD2; J: TRBJ2-5; CDR3: CASSLGGLAGGAETQYF; DNA: TGTGCCAGCAGCTTAGGAGGACTAGCGGGAGGGGCAGAGACCCAGTACTTC
size: NA; V: TRBV7-2; D: NA; J: TRBJ1-4; CDR3: CASRAGVGEKLFF; DNA: TGTGCCAGCAGGGCAGGGGTCGGAGAAAAACTGTTTTTT
size: many; V: TRBV7-9; D: NA; J: TRBJ1-2; CDR3: CASNEPGRNYGYTF; DNA: TGTGCCAGCAACGAACCGGGACGGAACTATGGCTACACCTTC
size: many; V: TRBV3-1; D: TRBD2; J: TRBJ2-3; CDR3: CAKRLAENTDTQYF; DNA: TGTGCCAAGAGACTAGCGGAGAACACAGATACGCAGTATTTT
size: many; V: TRBV7-9; D: NA; J: TRBJ1-1; CDR3: CASSPRGGTEAFF; DNA: TGTGCCAGCAGCCCCAGGGGCGGCACTGAAGCTTTCTTT
size: many; V: TRBV28; D: NA; J: TRBJ2-3; CDR3: CASSPPRMRTDTQYF; DNA: TGTGCCAGCAGCCCCCCCCGGATGCGCACAGATACGCAGTATTTT
size: many; V: TRBV15; D: NA; J: TRBJ1-5; CDR3: CATSRDKGNQPQHF; DNA: TGTGCCACCAGCAGAGATAAGGGTAACCAGCCCCAGCATTTT
size: NA; V: TRBV4-1; D: NA; J: TRBJ1-1; CDR3: CASSQAQALPAEAFF; DNA: TGCGCCAGCAGCCAAGCCCAGGCCCTCCCGGCCGAAGCTTTCTTT
size: few; V: TRBV4-2; D: NA; J: TRBJ1-1; CDR3: CASSQEETGNTEAFF; DNA: TGTGCCAGCAGCCAAGAGGAGACAGGGAACACTGAAGCTTTCTTT
size: few; V: TRBV12-3/TRBV12-4; D: NA; J: TRBJ2-7; CDR3: CASSVAGSYEQYF; DNA: TGTGCCAGCAGTGTCGCCGGCTCCTACGAGCAGTACTTC
size: many; V: TRBV5-8; D: TRBD2; J: TRBJ2-3; CDR3: CASSYGLAGGADTQYF; DNA: TGTGCCAGCAGCTACGGACTAGCGGGAGGCGCAGATACGCAGTATTTT
size: many; V: TRBV4-1; D: NA; J: TRBJ2-1; CDR3: CASSQGQSGATNEQFF; DNA: TGCGCCAGCAGCCAAGGGCAATCGGGGGCAACAAATGAGCAGTTCTTC
size: many; V: TRBV6-5; D: TRBD1; J: TRBJ1-2; CDR3: CASRQTGDYGYTF; DNA: TGTGCCAGCAGACAGACAGGGGACTATGGCTACACCTTC
size: few; V: TRBV6-2/TRBV6-3; D: NA; J: TRBJ2-7; CDR3: CASSYRPAYEQYF; DNA: TGTGCCAGCAGTTACCGGCCAGCCTACGAGCAGTACTTC
size: many; V: TRBV6-2/TRBV6-3; D: NA; J: TRBJ1-5; CDR3: CASSYSPSQPQHF; DNA: TGTGCCAGCAGTTACTCCCCATCGCAGCCCCAGCATTTT
size: NA; V: TRBV9; D: TRBD2; J: TRBJ2-1; CDR3: CASGGGRSSYNEQFF; DNA: TGTGCCAGCGGCGGCGGGAGAAGCTCCTACAATGAGCAGTTCTTC
size: few; V: TRBV7-2; D: NA; J: TRBJ1-1; CDR3: CASSLWADHTEAFF; DNA: TGTGCCAGCAGCTTATGGGCAGACCACACTGAAGCTTTCTTT
size: many; V: TRBV29-1; D: TRBD2; J: TRBJ2-3; CDR3: CSATSGTDTQYF; DNA: TGCAGCGCGACTAGCGGGACAGATACGCAGTATTTT
size: NA; V: TRBV28; D: NA; J: TRBJ2-3; CDR3: CASSLVPAQDTDTQYF; DNA: TGTGCCAGCAGTTTAGTTCCAGCGCAAGACACAGATACGCAGTATTTT
size: many; V: TRBV29-1; D: NA; J: TRBJ1-2; CDR3: CSVEGQWNYGYTF; DNA: TGCAGCGTTGAAGGACAGTGGAACTATGGCTACACCTTC
size: few; V: TRBV6-5; D: NA; J: TRBJ2-7; CDR3: CASSEDRARDYEQYF; DNA: TGTGCCAGCAGTGAGGACCGGGCTAGGGACTACGAGCAGTACTTC
size: many; V: TRBV6-6; D: NA; J: TRBJ1-1; CDR3: CASSRSGRGAEAFF; DNA: TGTGCCAGCAGTCGATCGGGCCGCGGGGCTGAAGCTTTCTTT
size: few; V: TRBV6-2/TRBV6-3; D: NA; J: TRBJ1-5; CDR3: CASTLRGREDQPQHF; DNA: TGTGCCAGCACCTTAAGGGGCAGGGAAGACCAGCCCCAGCATTTT